The entry that follows covers one T cell receptor (beta chain) sequence. The data were obtained in a study of blood T cell repertoires in COVID-19. V was cut by 7 bases and J by 4 bases, with 19 bases left in between. CDR1 is SGHVS, CDR2 FQNEAQ, per germline. The CDR3 is made up of 15 amino acids. Per the original methods: The assay estimated nucleated cells by amplifying reference gene primers. Sequencing used immunoSEQ multiplex PCR; TCRdb keeps in-frame clones, though not all of them. V and J calls and clone size come straight from that table; D and trimming were deduced from the DNA. The sample lists around 300,000 clones, 87% occurring once.

The sequence derives from a woman aged 40 to 49 who had recovered from COVID-19. This chain joins TRBV7-8 and TRBJ1-1, with TRBD1 as a possible D gene (6 bases). Material for sequencing was PBMCs or T cells enriched from blood (not recorded which). CDR3 amino acids: CASTRVAGVGTEAFF. Here the CDR3 DNA reads TGTGCCAGCACCAGAGTGGCAGGGGTTGGCACTGAAGCTTTCTTT.